Presented here are 24 T cell receptor beta chains from one specimen sequenced in a study of T cell responses to AZD1222 COVID-19 vaccine (dated by TCRdb to the early 2020s). Taken with the paper, the label for time point translates to: baseline before first vaccination. The library was obtained by the immunoSEQ multiplex PCR assay. This immuneACCESS table, as held by TCRdb, lists in-frame sequences with V and J called but not all clones. Of the missing ones, under half trace to an unresolved V gene in checked studies; the others have no known cause. The sample table shows about 78,000 clones, and around four fifths are seen once. The top ten hold about 3.1% of the sample. The sample in question was peripheral blood, obtained on day 0 of AZD1222 vaccination. The receptors were sampled from an adult in good health.

The chain uses TRBV3-1 (or the pseudogene TRBV3-2) and TRBJ2-7; a weak D match, TRBD2 (6 bases). V was cut by 4 bases and J by 0 bases, with 13 bases left in between. There are 15 residues in the CDR3. Germline V gene lookup returns CDR1 LGHDT and CDR2 YNNKEL (reference sequence). The CDR3 loop is CASSPMGEVSYEQYF. The CDR3 DNA reads as TGTGCCAGCAGCCCCATGGGGGAGGTCTCCTACGAGCAGTACTTC.

The chain uses TRBV15 and TRBJ2-3; perhaps TRBD2 as D (5 bases). This CDR3 is 19 amino acids long. Germline V CDR1 and CDR2: LNHNV, YYDKDF (reference sequence). V dropped 0 bases and J dropped 0 bases, with 19 bases sitting between them. This CDR3 is CATSRDIREGRLSTDTQYF. The CDR3 DNA reads TGTGCCACCAGCAGAGATATCCGGGAAGGGAGATTGAGCACAGATACGCAGTATTTT. Combining the CDR3 with reference TRBV15 and TRBJ2-3 gives the whole variable domain DAMVIQNPRYQVTQFGKPVTLSCSQTLNHNVMYWYQQKSSQAPKLLFHYYDKDFNNEADTPDNFQSRRPNTSFCFLDIRSPGLGDTAMYLCATSRDIREGRLSTDTQYFGPGTRLTVL.

V and J are TRBV3-1 (or the pseudogene TRBV3-2) and TRBJ1-1; no firm D call. Germline V gene sequence: CDR1 LGHDT, CDR2 YNNKEL (reference sequence). The CDR3 sequence is 11 residues long. The V end lost 3 bases, the J end lost 7 bases, and 6 bases lay between the germline ends. The CDR3 bases are TGTGCCAGCAGCCACCGACATGAAGCTTTCTTT. Translating it yields CASSHRHEAFF.

The rearrangement uses TRBV6-5 and TRBJ1-5, with a tentative D call TRBD1 (5 bases). Trimming pared 7 bases from V and 7 bases from J, leaving 20 bases between. The CDR3 has 15 amino acids. The V gene's germline CDR1 is MNHEY and CDR2 SVGAGI. The CDR3 reads CASMTPTDPGQPQHF. CDR3 bases: TGTGCCAGCATGACACCGACAGATCCGGGGCAGCCCCAGCATTTT.

The chain carries TRBV20-1 and TRBJ2-7, with 8 bases aligning to TRBD1. The CDR3 runs 12 residues. V was pared by 3 bases and J by 4 bases, with 2 bases of the junction left unmatched. From germline, CDR1 is DFQATT and CDR2 SNEGSKA (reference sequence). The CDR3 nucleotides read TGCAGTGCTAGTTGGACAGGGTACGAGCAGTACTTC. Its translation is CSASWTGYEQYF.

Here the CDR3 DNA reads TGTGCCAGCAGCCAAGGGACAGGGAGAACCTATGGCTACACCTTC. Protein: CASSQGTGRTYGYTF. The rearrangement joins TRBV5-6 to TRBJ1-2; TRBD1 agrees at 9 bases. Germline-derived CDR1 and CDR2 are SGHDT and YYEEEE. The CDR3 sequence is 15 residues long. The V segment lost 4 bases and the J segment 4 bases; nucleotides outside the gene matches: 8.

V and J are TRBV6-5 and TRBJ2-2; 13 positions agree with TRBD2. This CDR3 has 15 residues. V lost 5 bases, J lost 6 bases, and 3 bases stayed unmatched. Germline CDR1 reads MNHEY; CDR2 reads SVGAGI. The DNA of the CDR3 is TGTGCCAGCAGTCCCACTAGCGGGAGGGCCGGGGAGCTGTTTTTT. This encodes CASSPTSGRAGELFF.

The chain joins TRBV2 to TRBJ1-1, with TRBD1 identical over 9 bases. The ends lost 6 bases at V and 3 bases at J; junction bases unmatched: 8. CDR1 and CDR2 from the germline V gene are SNHLY and FYNNEI. The CDR3 contains 15 residues. The CDR3 sequence is CASRETTGGDTEAFF. The CDR3 region has the DNA TGTGCCAGCAGGGAAACGACAGGGGGGGACACTGAAGCTTTCTTT.

The chain joins TRBV19 to TRBJ1-6; TRBD1 might be the D (5 bases). CDR1 and CDR2 from the germline V gene are LNHDA and SQIVND (reference sequence). V shed 6 bases and J shed 10 bases, with 10 bases lying between them. The CDR3 loop spans 12 amino acids. This chain's CDR3 is CASRSGHSPLHF. The CDR3 bases are TGTGCCAGTAGGTCAGGGCACTCACCCCTCCACTTT.

In its sample, this clone was seen a few times. CDR3 in amino acids: CAGTQGEGTEAFF. For the CDR3, the DNA is TGTGCCGGAACACAGGGGGAAGGCACTGAAGCTTTCTTT. The chain has TRBV2 and TRBJ1-1, with 8 bases fitting TRBD1. V dropped 11 bases and J dropped 4; count of bases not matched to a gene: 9. The germline CDR1 and CDR2 sequences are SNHLY and FYNNEI. The CDR3 consists of 13 residues. Using reference TRBV2 and TRBJ1-1 for the parts outside the CDR3, the full variable domain is EPEVTQTPSHQVTQMGQEVILRCVPISNHLYFYWYRQILGQKVEFLVSFYNNEISEKSEIFDDQFSVERPDGSNFTLKIRSTKLEDSAMYFCAGTQGEGTEAFFGQGTRLTVV.

The V gene is TRBV18, the J gene TRBJ1-6, with TRBD1 as a possible D gene (5 bases). The CDR3 spans 16 residues. Per germline, CDR1 KGHSH and CDR2 LQKENI. V lost 3 bases and J 4 bases, leaving 13 bases between the germline ends. The DNA for the CDR3 is TGTGCCAGCTCACCGATTGACGACAGATATAATTCACCCCTCCACTTT. Translated: CASSPIDDRYNSPLHF.

The rearrangement links TRBV5-5 to TRBJ1-2; D unclear. The CDR3 is 11 amino acids. V lost 4 bases to trimming and J lost 3 bases, with 4 bases between them. Germline V gene data show CDR1 as SGHKS and CDR2 as YYEKEE (reference sequence). The chain's CDR3 is CASSNHYGYTF. CDR3 coding DNA: TGTGCCAGCAGCAACCACTATGGCTACACCTTC.

The chain recombines TRBV15 with TRBJ2-7; maybe TRBD2 (5 bases). V was cut by 0 bases and J by 6 bases, with 9 bases left in between. This CDR3 region has 13 residues. From germline, CDR1 is LNHNV and CDR2 YYDKDF (reference sequence). CDR3 sequence: CATSRDRGREQYF. The CDR3 DNA reads TGTGCCACCAGCAGAGATCGGGGTCGCGAGCAGTACTTC. The full variable domain, completed using reference TRBV15 and TRBJ2-7, is DAMVIQNPRYQVTQFGKPVTLSCSQTLNHNVMYWYQQKSSQAPKLLFHYYDKDFNNEADTPDNFQSRRPNTSFCFLDIRSPGLGDTAMYLCATSRDRGREQYFGPGTRLTVT.

J is TRBJ2-5 and V is TRBV10-3; D gene uncertain. The CDR3 loop spans 15 amino acids. Per germline, CDR1 ENHRY and CDR2 SYGVKD. Trimming left V 6 bases short and J 2 bases short, with 16 bases between. CDR3 sequence: CAISSTGKPQETQYF. CDR3 coding DNA: TGTGCCATCAGCTCGACTGGTAAACCTCAAGAGACCCAGTACTTC.

The V call is TRBV27, the J call TRBJ1-1; a possible D gene is TRBD1 (6 bases). The CDR3 spans 14 residues. CDR1 MNHEY and CDR2 SMNVEV come from the germline V gene (reference sequence). V was trimmed by 2 bases and J by 0 bases, leaving 7 bases between them. DNA for the CDR3: TGTGCCAGCAGTTTACAGGGGATGAACACTGAAGCTTTCTTT. It encodes CASSLQGMNTEAFF.

The chain joins TRBV10-3 to TRBJ1-2; D remains unclear. This CDR3 contains 13 residues. Germline CDR1 reads ENHRY; CDR2 reads SYGVKD. Between the trimmed V and J ends, which lost 4 bases and 0 bases, there was a span of 6 bases. The chain's CDR3 is CAISVEANYGYTF. CDR3 coding DNA: TGTGCCATCAGTGTGGAGGCTAACTATGGCTACACCTTC.

The CDR3 loop is CSVEPHAGNTDTQYF. In DNA, the CDR3 is TGCAGCGTTGAACCTCACGCAGGGAACACAGATACGCAGTATTTT. This chain uses TRBV29-1 with TRBJ2-3; D is possibly TRBD1 (5 bases). This CDR3 spans 15 amino acids. V was clipped by 2 bases and J by 2 bases, with 14 bases between them. Germline CDR1 SQVTM, CDR2 ANQGSEA.

The rearrangement joins TRBV18 to TRBJ1-2; tentative D call: TRBD1 (6 bases). Per germline, CDR1 KGHSH and CDR2 LQKENI. The CDR3 length is 15 residues. V was trimmed by 0 bases and J by 4 bases, leaving 12 bases between them. The CDR3 DNA follows: TGTGCCAGCTCACCACCCTCACAGGGTTCCTATGGCTACACCTTC. Its protein is CASSPPSQGSYGYTF.

The CDR3 sequence is CATSDSTDTQYF. In DNA, the CDR3 is TGTGCCACCAGTGATTCCACAGATACGCAGTATTTT. The V call is TRBV24-1, the J call TRBJ2-3; no reliable D call. The germline V gene encodes CDR1 KGHDR and CDR2 SFDVKD. The CDR3 sequence is 12 residues long. V was cut by 2 bases and J by 2 bases, with 1 base left in between.

The gene calls are TRBV9 and TRBJ1-1, with D uncertain. The V end was cut by 3 bases, the J end by 1 base, with 10 bases between. CDR1 is SGDLS, CDR2 YYNGEE, per germline. CDR3 length: 14 residues. Here the CDR3 DNA reads TGTGCCAGCAGCGGGAAAAGGGAGAACACTGAAGCTTTCTTT. Translating it yields CASSGKRENTEAFF.

CDR3 DNA sequence: TGTGCCAGCAGTCTGGGGGGTAACTATGGCTACACCTTC. This codes for CASSLGGNYGYTF. The J gene is TRBJ1-2, the V gene TRBV13, with D possibly matching TRBD1 (5 bases). Trimming took off 6 bases at V and 1 base at J, with 9 bases between the two ends. CDR1 and CDR2 from the germline V gene are PRHDT and FYEKMQ (reference sequence). This CDR3 has 13 amino acids.

The rearrangement links TRBV12-2 to TRBJ1-4; the table gives TRBD1 as D, unverified against the DNA. TRBV12-2 constitutes a pseudogene. The CDR3 is 16 amino acids. This CDR3 is CASRLAEQGPNEKLFF. The CDR3 DNA reads TGTGCAAGTCGCTTAGCCGAACAGGGGCCTAATGAAAAACTGTTTTTT.

The rearrangement joins TRBV25-1 to TRBJ2-7; 13 bases match TRBD2. The CDR3 is made up of 16 amino acids. Per germline, CDR1 MGHDK and CDR2 SYGVNS. The trim removed 4 bases at V and 7 bases at J, leaving 10 bases unmatched. CDR3 coding DNA: TGTGCCAGCAGTGCCCCACTAGCGGGAGGGGGGGGAGAGCAGTACTTC. It encodes CASSAPLAGGGGEQYF.

The gene calls are TRBV4-3 and TRBJ2-3; D is uncertain. The germline V and J ends were trimmed by 3 bases and 5 bases, with 6 bases remaining between them. CDR1 is LGHNA, CDR2 YSLEER, per germline. The CDR3 runs to 12 residues. The CDR3 region has the DNA TGCGCCAGCAGCCACCCAGGAGATACGCAGTATTTT. It translates to CASSHPGDTQYF.